This T cell receptor (delta chain) was retrieved from a study of γδ T cells in repeated Plasmodium falciparum infection. Study-level background: Each infection was followed by sampling at 21 days, plus baseline and some pre-infection draws. Study-level findings and limits: Repeated controlled infections reportedly drove waves of new clonotype selection in Vdelta2-negative, mostly Vdelta1+, gammadelta repertoires.

This clone was seen more than once but under ten times. What it recognizes is unknown. Given a much more abundant clone one base away, this may be a read error. Bulk repertoires came from Vgamma9/Vdelta2+ or Vdelta2-negative gammadelta T cells flow-sorted from PBMC. V dropped 3 bases and J dropped 0; count of bases not matched to a gene: 22. This CDR3 is 22 amino acids long. In germline, CDR1 is TSWWSYY, CDR2 QGS. TCRdb reran clone calling via CATT on the multiplex PCR reads. The profile shows some 100,000 delta-chain clones, roughly 1.4% of them singletons. V and J are TRDV1 and TRDJ1; 10 bases line up with TRDD3. TCRdb gives no J gene; it was assigned here by matching the DNA to germline. The sequence derives from a pool of human donors (malaria-infected and uninfected, not separated). The sequenced sample was gamma-delta T cells from blood. CDR3 amino acids: CALGELYWGMRWNTKYTDKLIF. DNA of the CDR3: TGTGCTCTTGGGGAGCTTTACTGGGGGATGCGTTGGAACACTAAGTACACCGATAAACTCATCTTT.